A single sample is the source of the 24 T cell receptor beta chains below, sequenced in a study of Tregs in tolerant kidney transplant recipients (dated by TCRdb to the late 2010s). To prepare the library, the immunoSEQ multiplex PCR assay was applied. TCRdb stores this immuneACCESS table with in-frame sequences only. Part of the clones is absent; in the studies checked, under half of the shortfall reflects unresolved V genes, and no reason is known for the rest. This sample has 62,000 or so clones in its table, and around 98% of those were observed once. The ten largest clonotypes hold 0.34% of the sample. The intended sense of this specimen's time point label: blood sample drawn before combined kidney and bone marrow transplant. The sequenced sample was Tregs from blood, obtained before the transplant. The source of these receptors is a human donor who received a combined kidney and bone marrow transplant.

This chain uses TRBV30 with TRBJ2-5; the match to TRBD2 covers 9 bases. The CDR3 covers 15 residues. The germline gives CDR1 GTSNPN, CDR2 SVGIG (reference sequence). V trimming: 8 bases; J trimming: 4 bases; junction bases outside the gene matches: 14. DNA for the CDR3: TGTGCCCAAGGGGGCGGGAGGGCCTTTGGAGAGACCCAGTACTTC. Translation: CAQGGGRAFGETQYF.

The CDR3 is CSVALTGNTEAFF. In nucleotides, the CDR3 is TGCAGCGTTGCCTTGACAGGGAACACTGAAGCTTTCTTT. The genes are TRBV29-1 and TRBJ1-1; D perhaps matches TRBD1 (6 bases). CDR3 size: 13 residues. The germline CDR1 and CDR2 sequences are SQVTM and ANQGSEA. V was pared by 4 bases and J by 1 base, with 10 bases between.

CDR3 residues: CASSSGDGELFF. Here the CDR3 DNA reads TGCGCCAGCAGCTCCGGGGACGGGGAGCTGTTTTTT. The chain employs TRBV5-1 and TRBJ2-2; weak D call: TRBD2 (5 bases). Looked up from germline, CDR1 is SGHRS and CDR2 is YFSETQ. The CDR3 runs to 12 residues. V lost 3 bases and J 7 bases, leaving 7 bases between the germline ends. The variable domain in full, completed from reference TRBV5-1 and TRBJ2-2, reads KAGVTQTPRYLIKTRGQQVTLSCSPISGHRSVSWYQQTPGQGLQFLFEYFSETQRNKGNFPGRFSGRQFSNSRSEMNVSTLELGDSALYLCASSSGDGELFFGEGSRLTVL.

The V and J genes are TRBV6-5 and TRBJ2-5; 9 bases fit TRBD1. The CDR3 runs 16 residues. CDR1 and CDR2 from the germline V gene are MNHEY and SVGAGI. The V segment lost 4 bases and the J segment 4 bases; nucleotides outside the gene matches: 10. CDR3 residues: CASSSLKTGGGETQYF. The CDR3, as DNA: TGTGCCAGCAGTTCTCTGAAGACAGGGGGTGGAGAGACCCAGTACTTC.

This rearrangement joins TRBV19 to TRBJ2-3, with 12 positions matching TRBD2. Germline V gives CDR1 LNHDA, CDR2 SQIVND (reference sequence). The CDR3 runs 20 residues. V lost 5 bases and J lost 3; bases outside the gene matches: 18. This CDR3 reads CASSLTSGGTPGIRTDTQYF. CDR3 bases: TGTGCCAGTAGTCTTACTAGCGGGGGGACGCCGGGCATTCGGACAGATACGCAGTATTTT.

This chain uses TRBV5-4 with TRBJ2-1; D may be TRBD1 (6 bases). The CDR3 runs 15 residues. V lost 4 bases and J lost 1, with 12 bases in between. Germline CDR1 SGHNT, CDR2 YYREEE (reference sequence). For the CDR3, the DNA is TGTGCCAGCAGCCGAACAGGGACGTCCTACAATGAGCAGTTCTTC. The encoded protein is CASSRTGTSYNEQFF.

CDR3 sequence reads: CASSLGRQGYHEQYF. In nucleotides, the CDR3 is TGTGCCAGCAGCTTGGGGAGACAGGGCTATCACGAGCAGTACTTC. The chain combines TRBV5-5 with TRBJ2-7; 7 nucleotides line up with TRBD1. CDR3 length equals 15 residues. J was trimmed by 5 bases and V by 0 bases; bases with no gene match: 8. In germline, CDR1 is SGHKS, CDR2 YYEKEE (reference sequence). The whole variable domain, remainder taken from reference TRBV5-5 and TRBJ2-7, is DAGVTQSPTHLIKTRGQQVTLRCSPISGHKSVSWYQQVLGQGPQFIFQYYEKEERGRGNFPDRFSARQFPNYSSELNVNALLLGDSALYLCASSLGRQGYHEQYFGPGTRLTVT.

The chain is built from TRBV5-5 and TRBJ1-6, with D possibly matching TRBD1 (6 bases). Germline lookup yields CDR1 SGHKS and CDR2 YYEKEE (reference sequence). The CDR3 sequence is 17 residues long. Trimming took 2 bases from V and 5 from J, leaving 17 bases between them. CDR3 amino acids: CASSFRDTTGNNSPLHF. The CDR3 nucleotides are TGTGCCAGCAGCTTTCGGGACACAACCGGCAATAATTCACCCCTCCACTTT.

The chain has TRBV6-6 and TRBJ2-7, with 10 bases fitting TRBD1. Germline loops: CDR1 MNHNY, CDR2 SVGAGI (reference sequence). With 7 bases clipped from V and 6 bases from J, the junction kept 12 bases outside the gene matches. This CDR3 comprises 15 residues. The CDR3 bases are TGTGCCAGCACCACAACCGGGACAGGGGAGTTCGAGCAGTACTTC. Amino acids: CASTTTGTGEFEQYF.

Written as DNA, the CDR3 is TGTGCCAGTAGTACAGGCACAGATACGCAGTATTTT. It specifies CASSTGTDTQYF. The chain couples TRBV19 to TRBJ2-3; D not resolved. Germline V gene sequence: CDR1 LNHDA, CDR2 SQIVND (reference sequence). Trimming left V 4 bases short and J 1 base short, with 3 bases between. The CDR3 is 12 residues long.

The V call is TRBV2, the J call TRBJ2-7; D is ambiguous. V shed 4 bases and J shed 3 bases, with 10 bases lying between them. The CDR3 has 13 amino acids. From germline, CDR1 is SNHLY and CDR2 FYNNEI. CDR3 coding DNA: TGTGCCAGCAGTGGTTGGAGCATCTACGAGCAGTACTTC. It yields the protein CASSGWSIYEQYF.

This clone came up once. The CDR3: CADSRPYNEQFF. The CDR3 coding sequence is TGTGCCGATTCGCGGCCCTACAATGAGCAGTTCTTC. This chain connects TRBV7-9 to TRBJ2-1; D is ambiguous. Trimming shortened V by 11 bases and J by 2 bases, and 10 bases separated the two germline ends. The CDR3 loop spans 12 amino acids. The germline V gene has CDR1 SEHNR and CDR2 FQNEAQ (reference sequence).

The gene calls are TRBV4-3 and TRBJ2-1; 8 nucleotides match TRBD2. The V segment lost 2 bases and the J segment 8 bases; nucleotides outside the gene matches: 5. Germline V CDR1 and CDR2: LGHNA, YSLEER. The CDR3 covers 14 residues. CDR3 sequence reads: CASSQTGGPDEQFF. The CDR3 DNA sequence: TGCGCCAGCAGCCAAACGGGGGGGCCGGATGAGCAGTTCTTC.

V is TRBV7-9 and J is TRBJ1-1; TRBD1 is a possible D gene (6 bases). The CDR3 totals 18 residues. Germline V CDR1 and CDR2: SEHNR, FQNEAQ (reference sequence). The V gene lost 1 base and the J gene lost 4 bases, with 22 bases spanning the gap. CDR3 sequence: CASSLVTIQGGGGTEAFF. The CDR3 bases are TGTGCCAGCAGCTTAGTTACCATACAGGGTGGGGGCGGCACTGAAGCTTTCTTT.

This chain connects TRBV30 to TRBJ1-1; D might be TRBD1 (5 bases). This CDR3 spans 16 amino acids. V lost 4 bases, J lost 0 bases, and 18 bases lay in between. Per germline, CDR1 GTSNPN and CDR2 SVGIG (reference sequence). DNA for the CDR3: TGTGCCTGGACCCCTAGAACAGGTTTTATGAACACTGAAGCTTTCTTT. Residues: CAWTPRTGFMNTEAFF.

The chain links TRBV9 to TRBJ2-3; 9 bases are a match to TRBD2. CDR3 length equals 17 residues. CDR1 is SGDLS, CDR2 YYNGEE, per germline. The V gene end was trimmed by 4 bases and the J gene end by 0 bases; junction bases not matched to a gene: 9. CDR3 sequence reads: CASSLFSLAGSTDTQYF. In DNA, the CDR3 is TGTGCCAGCAGCCTTTTTTCCCTAGCGGGGAGCACAGATACGCAGTATTTT.

CDR3 DNA sequence: TGTGCCTGGAGATTACTGGAGCTCGCTGGAAACACCATATATTTT. It yields the protein CAWRLLELAGNTIYF. This chain uses TRBV30 with TRBJ1-3; D is unresolved. CDR1 and CDR2 (germline): GTSNPN, SVGIG (reference sequence). The CDR3 is 15 residues long. Trimming pared 3 bases from V and 2 bases from J, leaving 14 bases between.

The chain is built from TRBV7-2 and TRBJ2-5, with 10 positions matching TRBD2. With V trimmed by 5 bases and J by 4 bases, 1 base remained unmatched. This CDR3 is 13 amino acids long. Germline lookup yields CDR1 SGHTA and CDR2 FQGNSA. The CDR3 protein is CASSQRGGETQYF. In nucleotides, the CDR3 is TGTGCCAGCAGCCAGCGGGGGGGAGAGACCCAGTACTTC.

The chain couples TRBV19 to TRBJ2-5; 14 nucleotides line up with TRBD2. The germline V gene encodes CDR1 LNHDA and CDR2 SQIVND (reference sequence). The CDR3 has 16 residues. V was pared by 7 bases and J by 7 bases, with 11 bases of the junction left unmatched. CDR3 residues: CASNPGLAGEVGTQYF. Here the CDR3 DNA reads TGTGCCAGTAATCCGGGACTAGCGGGAGAAGTAGGGACCCAGTACTTC.

The CDR3 nucleotides read TGTGCCACCAGCAGAGATAGCCAGCCCCAGCATTTT. Its protein is CATSRDSQPQHF. The chain links TRBV15 to TRBJ1-5, with D uncertain. The V gene lost 0 bases and the J gene lost 7 bases, with 4 bases spanning the gap. The CDR3 loop spans 12 amino acids. Germline loops: CDR1 LNHNV, CDR2 YYDKDF (reference sequence).

The chain couples TRBV30 to TRBJ1-3; D uncertain. Trimming left V 2 bases short and J 8 bases short, with 13 bases between. The germline V gene has CDR1 GTSNPN and CDR2 SVGIG (reference sequence). The CDR3 covers 13 residues. The CDR3 here is CAWSPRGSDTIYF. DNA for the CDR3: TGTGCCTGGAGTCCAAGAGGGTCCGACACCATATATTTT.

V gene TRBV5-6 combines with J gene TRBJ1-1; 7 nucleotides match TRBD1. J was trimmed by 1 base and V by 4 bases; bases with no gene match: 7. The CDR3 totals 15 residues. CDR1 and CDR2 (germline): SGHDT, YYEEEE. The CDR3: CASSANRGKNTEAFF. Written as DNA, the CDR3 is TGTGCCAGCAGCGCAAACAGGGGAAAGAACACTGAAGCTTTCTTT.

The chain combines TRBV29-1 with TRBJ1-2, with D unresolved. Germline loops: CDR1 SQVTM, CDR2 ANQGSEA. The CDR3 totals 11 residues. The V end was cut by 4 bases, the J end by 7 bases, with 10 bases between. The CDR3 coding sequence is TGCAGCGTTGTAACTGCGGGTGGCTACACCTTC. Its protein is CSVVTAGGYTF.

This chain uses TRBV5-4 with TRBJ2-3; 9 nucleotides agree with TRBD2. The CDR3 sequence is 17 residues long. V shed 3 bases and J 2 bases; nucleotides not matched to a gene: 10. The germline CDR1 and CDR2 sequences are SGHNT and YYREEE (reference sequence). DNA for the CDR3: TGTGCCAGCAGCTGGAGGCTAGCGGGGTCGTACACAGATACGCAGTATTTT. Protein sequence: CASSWRLAGSYTDTQYF.